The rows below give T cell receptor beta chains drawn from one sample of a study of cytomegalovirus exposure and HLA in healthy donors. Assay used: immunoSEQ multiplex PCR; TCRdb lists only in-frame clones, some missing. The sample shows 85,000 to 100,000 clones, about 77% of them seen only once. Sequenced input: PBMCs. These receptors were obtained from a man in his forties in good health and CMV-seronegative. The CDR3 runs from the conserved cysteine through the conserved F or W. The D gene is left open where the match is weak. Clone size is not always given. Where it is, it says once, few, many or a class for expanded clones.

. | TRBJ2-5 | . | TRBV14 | TGTGCCAGCAGCCAAGTCAAAGCGAAAGAGACCCAGTACTTC | CASSQVKAKETQYF
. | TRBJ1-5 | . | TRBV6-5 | TGTGCCAGCAGAGCTCGCGGGCCCCAGCATTTT | CASRARGPQHF
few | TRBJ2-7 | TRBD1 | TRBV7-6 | TGTGCCAGCAGCTCCCCGGGGGGGACAGGGGTCAACGAGCAGTACTTC | CASSSPGGTGVNEQYF
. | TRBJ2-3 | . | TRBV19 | TGTGCCAGTAGTATAGGTGGCGGAATTACGCAGTATTTT | CASSIGGGITQYF
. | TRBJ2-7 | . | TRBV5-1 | TGCGCCAGCAGCTCTACCGCAAGGGGGGAGCAGTACTTC | CASSSTARGEQYF
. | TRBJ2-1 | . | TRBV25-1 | TGTGCCAGCAGTGAAGGAGGGAATGAGCAGTTCTTC | CASSEGGNEQFF
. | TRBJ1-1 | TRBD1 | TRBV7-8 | TGTGCCAGCAGATCCACCGGGACAGGAAACACTGAAGCTTTCTTT | CASRSTGTGNTEAFF
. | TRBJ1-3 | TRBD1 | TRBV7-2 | TGTGCCAGCAGCGCCCGGGACAGGGGGCTTGGAAACACCATATATTTT | CASSARDRGLGNTIYF
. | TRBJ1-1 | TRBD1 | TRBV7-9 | TGTGCCAGCAGCTTGCCCCCAGGGGGCACTGAAGCTTTCTTT | CASSLPPGGTEAFF
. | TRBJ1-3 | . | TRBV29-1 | TGCAGCGTAACCCCAGGGCGCGACACCATATATTTT | CSVTPGRDTIYF
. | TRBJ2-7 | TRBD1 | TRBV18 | TGTGCCAGTTCCACGACAGGGGGCGCCGACTACGAGCAGTACTTC | CASSTTGGADYEQYF
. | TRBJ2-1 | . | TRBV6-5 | TGTGCCAGCACCCCTCGGGGAGGACGCGAGCAGTTCTTC | CASTPRGGREQFF
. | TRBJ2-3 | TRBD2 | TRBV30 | TGTGCCTGGAGTAGAGCGGGAGAGTATACGCAGTATTTT | CAWSRAGEYTQYF
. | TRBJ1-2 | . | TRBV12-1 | TGTGCCAGCAGCTCCCGACAGGGAGCTAACTATGGCTACACCTTC | CASSSRQGANYGYTF
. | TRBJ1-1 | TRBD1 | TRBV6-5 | TGTGCCAGCAGTTACCGGGACAGGGCCACTGAAGCTTTCTTT | CASSYRDRATEAFF
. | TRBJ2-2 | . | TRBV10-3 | TGTGCCATCAGATTCGGGACGAACACCGGGGAGCTGTTTTTT | CAIRFGTNTGELFF
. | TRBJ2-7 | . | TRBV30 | TGTGCCTGTCATATAAGCTACGAGCAGTACTTC | CACHISYEQYF
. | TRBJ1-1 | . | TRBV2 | TGTGCCAGCAGTGAAGACAAAAACACTGAAGCTTTCTTT | CASSEDKNTEAFF
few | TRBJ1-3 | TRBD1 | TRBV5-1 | TGCGCCAGCAGCTTGGGGGCAGGGGGCTCCTTTGGAAACACCATATATTTT | CASSLGAGGSFGNTIYF
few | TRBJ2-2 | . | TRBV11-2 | TGTGCCAGCAGCTCCGGACAGCTGAACACCGGGGAGCTGTTTTTT | CASSSGQLNTGELFF
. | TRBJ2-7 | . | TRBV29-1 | TGCAGCGTTTTGTTTCCGGGCGGGGCGCAGTACGAGCAGTACTTC | CSVLFPGGAQYEQYF
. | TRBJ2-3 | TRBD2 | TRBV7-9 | TGTGCCAGCAGCTTAGGCCCGACTAGCGTAACGGATACGCAGTATTTT | CASSLGPTSVTDTQYF
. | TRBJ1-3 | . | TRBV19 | TGTGCCAGTACCCTATGGCGGGACTTCTCTGGAAACACCATATATTTT | CASTLWRDFSGNTIYF
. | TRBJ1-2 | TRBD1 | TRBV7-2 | TGTGCCAGCAGCCCGACAGGGGGCGCATATGGCTACACCTTC | CASSPTGGAYGYTF
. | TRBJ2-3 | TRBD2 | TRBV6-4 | TGTGCCAGCAGTGTTAGCGGGAGCACAGATACGCAGTATTTT | CASSVSGSTDTQYF
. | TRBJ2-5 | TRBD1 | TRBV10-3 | TGTGCCAATTCGGACAGGGGGTCAGAGACCCAGTACTTC | CANSDRGSETQYF
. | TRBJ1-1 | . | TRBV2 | TGTGCCAGCAGTGACCGGGTCTTGAACACTGAAGCTTTCTTT | CASSDRVLNTEAFF
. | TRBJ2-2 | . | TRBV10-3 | TGTGCCACCTGTGAGATCTTAGCAGGGGCCGGCGGGGAGCTGTTTTTT | CATCEILAGAGGELFF
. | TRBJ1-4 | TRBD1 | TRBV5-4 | TGTGCCAGCAGCACGCGGGACAGCCAAAATGAAAAACTGTTTTTT | CASSTRDSQNEKLFF
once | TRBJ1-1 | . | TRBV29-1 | TGCAGCGTTGAAAGGGGCGGGAACACTGAAGCTTTCTTT | CSVERGGNTEAFF
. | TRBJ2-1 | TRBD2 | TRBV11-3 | TGTGCCAGCAGCTTGGGACTAGCGGGAAGTGGCAATGAGCAGTTCTTC | CASSLGLAGSGNEQFF
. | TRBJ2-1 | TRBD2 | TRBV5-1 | TGCGCCAGCAGCTTGGCGCGTTCACACAGGGGCCCACTAGCGGGAGGTCACAATGAGCAGTTCTTC | CASSLARSHRGPLAGGHNEQFF
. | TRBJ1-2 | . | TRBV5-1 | TGCGCCAGCAGCTTGGATCTTTGGGGAGACTATGGCTACACCTTC | CASSLDLWGDYGYTF
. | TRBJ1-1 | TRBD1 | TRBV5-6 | TGTGCCAGCAGCTTGGAAAAGGGACAGGGATACACTGAAGCTTTCTTT | CASSLEKGQGYTEAFF
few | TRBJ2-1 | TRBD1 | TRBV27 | TGTGCCAGCAGTTCCCGGACAGGGTTGTCCTACAATGAGCAGTTCTTC | CASSSRTGLSYNEQFF
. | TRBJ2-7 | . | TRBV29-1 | TGCAGCGCTTCGACAGGCGCGCACTACGAGCAGTACTTC | CSASTGAHYEQYF
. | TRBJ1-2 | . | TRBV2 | TGTGCCAGCAGTGTAACCCCCTCGGGCTATGGCTACACCTTC | CASSVTPSGYGYTF
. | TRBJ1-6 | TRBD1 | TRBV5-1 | TGCGCCAGCAGCTTCACAGGGGATAATTCACCCCTCCACTTT | CASSFTGDNSPLHF
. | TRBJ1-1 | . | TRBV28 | TGTGCCAGCAGTTTACCAGGGGCAATCACTGAAGCTTTCTTT | CASSLPGAITEAFF
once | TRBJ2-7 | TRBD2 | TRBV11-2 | TGTGCCAGCAGCCCCCAGGCGGGAGCCCCCTACGAGCAGTACTTC | CASSPQAGAPYEQYF
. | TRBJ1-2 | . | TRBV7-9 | TGTGCCAGCAGCTTAGATTGGGGGCGGATAGATGGCTACACCTTC | CASSLDWGRIDGYTF
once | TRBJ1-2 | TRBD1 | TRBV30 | TGTGCCTGGAACCGGGACAGCACTTATGGCTACACCTTC | CAWNRDSTYGYTF
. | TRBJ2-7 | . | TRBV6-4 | TGTGCCAGCAGTGAGGGCAGGCTTGGCGAGCAGTACTTC | CASSEGRLGEQYF
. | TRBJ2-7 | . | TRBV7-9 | TGTTCCAGCAGCTTAGCGAGAGGGTTGGGGATTTCCTACGAGCAGTACTTC | CSSSLARGLGISYEQYF
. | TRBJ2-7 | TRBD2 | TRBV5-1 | TGCGCCAGCAGCTTGGAAGGACTAGCGCTGAACTACGAGCAGTACTTC | CASSLEGLALNYEQYF
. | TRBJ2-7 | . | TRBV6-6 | TGTGCCAGCAGTTACTCGTTATGGGGCACCGAGCAGTACTTC | CASSYSLWGTEQYF
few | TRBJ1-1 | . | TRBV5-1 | TGCGCCAGCAGCCCCGAGACGGGAGAAGCTTTCTTT | CASSPETGEAFF
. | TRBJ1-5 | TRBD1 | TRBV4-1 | TGCGCCAGCAGCCCGACAGGGCGGGATCAGCCCCAGCATTTT | CASSPTGRDQPQHF